A single sample is the source of the 29 T cell receptor beta chains below, sequenced in a study of blood T cells in healthy people across ages. PCR was performed a second time for roughly 7 to 12 cycles using a sample-barcoded 5' primer and a J-beta primer mix. TCRdb ran MiXCR on the 5' RACE reads and lists one entry per CDR3 protein. The sample gives about 1.8 million distinct CDR3 sequences, less than 50% of which show up once; roughly 2.1% is in the top ten. The specimen sequenced was blood. The receptors here all came from a woman in her forties in good health.

This chain uses TRBV7-2 with TRBJ2-5; D may be TRBD2 (6 bases). The J call may be incorrect, as the DNA end agrees better with TRBJ2-1. This CDR3 is built from 15 residues. Germline loops: CDR1 SGHTA, CDR2 FQGNSA. For the CDR3, the DNA is TGTGCCAGCAATCGAAGGGGACTCAACCAAGAGACCCAGTTCTTC. Translated, it gives CASNRRGLNQETQFF.

This chain connects TRBV29-1 to TRBJ2-3, with D perhaps matching TRBD1 or TRBD2 (5 bases each). The CDR3 has 14 amino acids. In germline, CDR1 is SQVTM, CDR2 ANQGSEA. Trimming took 4 bases from V and 0 from J, leaving 11 bases between them. The CDR3 reads CSVVERGSTDTQYF. In DNA, the CDR3 is TGCAGCGTTGTGGAGAGGGGAAGCACAGATACGCAGTATTTT.

CDR3 in DNA: TGCAGTGCTGTCGGGGGGGGGAACACTGAAGCTTTCTTT. This encodes CSAVGGGNTEAFF. The V and J genes are TRBV20-1 and TRBJ1-1; a weak D match, TRBD1 (5 bases). This CDR3 has 13 amino acids. Per germline, CDR1 DFQATT and CDR2 SNEGSKA (reference sequence). Between the trimmed V and J ends, which lost 5 bases and 1 base, there was a span of 11 bases.

This chain uses TRBV6-5 with TRBJ2-5; tentative D call: TRBD1 (6 bases). Trimming stripped 2 bases from V and 2 bases from J, with 12 bases between. CDR3 length equals 15 residues. Per germline, CDR1 MNHEY and CDR2 SVGAGI. CDR3 amino acids: CASSYGQPAQETQYF. The CDR3 DNA is TGTGCCAGCAGTTACGGACAGCCAGCACAAGAGACCCAGTACTTC.

Note on this clonotype: The junction departs from the called germline gene at one end, perhaps through a read error. The chain is built from TRBV18 and TRBJ2-7, with 11 bases lining up with TRBD1. TRBJ2-5 explains the end of the DNA better; the J call may be wrong. CDR1 KGHSH and CDR2 LQKENI come from the germline V gene. The CDR3 spans 15 residues. The CDR3 spells CANSPMDRGLETQYF. CDR3 sequence (DNA): TGTGCCAACTCACCGATGGACAGGGGGCTGGAGACCCAGTACTTC.

V gene TRBV25-1 combines with J gene TRBJ1-4; D is unclear. The CDR3 spans 15 residues. CDR1 and CDR2 (germline): MGHDK, SYGVNS. Trimming pared 2 bases from V and 0 bases from J, leaving 7 bases between. This CDR3 reads CASSEILATNEKLFF. For the CDR3, the DNA is TGTGCCAGCAGTGAAATCTTAGCAACTAATGAAAAACTGTTTTTT.

The chain couples TRBV4-1 to TRBJ1-4; 8 bases are shared with TRBD1. CDR3 size: 15 residues. Losses at the gene ends were 0 bases for V and 8 bases for J; bases not matched to a gene: 5. The germline V gene encodes CDR1 MGHRA and CDR2 YSYEKL. The CDR3: CASSQETTGAEKLFF. As DNA, the CDR3 is TGCGCCAGCAGCCAAGAAACGACAGGGGCCGAAAAACTGTTTTTT.

This chain connects TRBV7-2 to TRBJ1-4, with 10 positions matching TRBD1. Germline CDR1 reads SGHTA; CDR2 reads FQGNSA. The CDR3 length is 15 residues. The ends lost 6 bases at V and 7 bases at J; junction bases unmatched: 8. The CDR3: CASRRRQGAGEKLFF. The CDR3 coding sequence is TGTGCCAGCAGACGGAGACAGGGGGCGGGTGAAAAACTGTTTTTT.

This clonotype has just a few counts. This chain uses TRBV3-1 with TRBJ2-1; tentative D call: TRBD2 (7 bases). CDR3 length equals 15 residues. Trimming removed 4 bases from V and 4 bases from J, with 14 bases in between. Germline CDR1 and CDR2: LGHDT and YNNKEL (reference sequence). The CDR3 is CASSPRGASYNEQFF. For the CDR3, the DNA is TGTGCCAGCAGCCCCCGGGGGGCCTCATACAATGAGCAGTTCTTC.

Comments on this clonotype: Its ends do not fully match the called genes, so a read error is possible. The gene calls are TRBV9 and TRBJ1-1; D is possibly TRBD1 (5 bases). Germline V gene lookup returns CDR1 SGDLS and CDR2 YYNGEE. This CDR3 contains 15 residues. CDR3 sequence reads: CASSVAQGANAEAFF. The CDR3 nucleotides are TGTGCCAGCAGCGTAGCCCAGGGTGCGAACGCTGAAGCTTTCTTT.

The rearrangement joins TRBV27 to TRBJ2-1; D call uncertain. The CDR3 runs to 13 residues. V was pared by 5 bases and J by 2 bases, with 7 bases between. The germline V gene encodes CDR1 MNHEY and CDR2 SMNVEV (reference sequence). The CDR3 nucleotides read TGTGCCAGCAGTACGACGGCCTACAATGAGCAGTTCTTC. Translating it yields CASSTTAYNEQFF.

V gene TRBV7-2 combines with J gene TRBJ2-1; 11 positions agree with TRBD2. The J call may be wrong; the DNA end is better matched by TRBJ2-7. This CDR3 has 16 amino acids. Looked up from germline, CDR1 is SGHTA and CDR2 is FQGNSA. CDR3 sequence: CASASGGPISYNEQYF. As DNA, the CDR3 is TGTGCCAGCGCTAGCGGGGGGCCAATTTCCTACAATGAGCAGTACTTC.

This clonotype was seen once. The gene calls are TRBV7-9 and TRBJ1-1; D remains ambiguous. The germline gives CDR1 SEHNR, CDR2 FQNEAQ (reference sequence). V shed 5 bases and J shed 1 base, with 17 bases lying between them. This CDR3 is 16 amino acids long. The CDR3 DNA reads TGTGCCAGCAGCACACCCACCGGGCGGCCGAACACTGAAGCTTTCTTT. This translates into CASSTPTGRPNTEAFF.

The chain recombines TRBV6-5 with TRBJ2-1, with D possibly matching TRBD1 (5 bases). This CDR3 is built from 15 residues. The V and J ends lost 6 bases and 8 bases respectively, with 20 bases between them. From germline, CDR1 is MNHEY and CDR2 SVGAGI. Here the CDR3 DNA reads TGTGCCAGCAGCCTACGTGGGGCCGACAACGATGAGCAGTTCTTC. This codes for CASSLRGADNDEQFF.

The gene calls are TRBV4-1 and TRBJ2-1; D is undetermined. CDR1 and CDR2 (germline): MGHRA, YSYEKL. V was cut by 3 bases and J by 7 bases, with 7 bases left in between. The CDR3 has 12 residues. CDR3 DNA sequence: TGCGCCAGCAGCCACGGACCAAATGAGCAGTTCTTC. It codes for CASSHGPNEQFF.

The rearrangement joins TRBV6-1 to TRBJ2-7; D is undetermined. This CDR3 has 12 residues. The germline V gene has CDR1 MNHNS and CDR2 SASEGT. The V and J ends lost 4 bases and 6 bases respectively, with 10 bases between them. CDR3 region: CASSVIGVEQYF. In DNA, the CDR3 is TGTGCCAGCAGTGTAATAGGAGTCGAGCAGTACTTC.

The chain is built from TRBV15 and TRBJ2-4; D unclear. The V gene lost 1 base and the J gene lost 0 bases, with 10 bases spanning the gap. The CDR3 contains 16 residues. Germline CDR1 LNHNV, CDR2 YYDKDF (reference sequence). Written as DNA, the CDR3 is TGTGCCACCAGCAGAGGGGCACCGATAGCCAAAAACATTCAGTACTTC. This translates into CATSRGAPIAKNIQYF.

This rearrangement joins TRBV20-1 to TRBJ2-3; TRBD2 might be the D (5 bases). The germline gives CDR1 DFQATT, CDR2 SNEGSKA (reference sequence). The V end was cut by 1 base, the J end by 5 bases, with 16 bases between. The CDR3 has 15 residues. CDR3 protein: CSARVAILQIDTQYF. Written as DNA, the CDR3 is TGCAGTGCTAGAGTAGCGATTTTGCAAATAGATACGCAGTATTTT.

V gene TRBV6-1 combines with J gene TRBJ2-3, with 12 bases lining up with TRBD2. Germline V gene data show CDR1 as MNHNS and CDR2 as SASEGT. CDR3 length: 15 residues. V was pared by 4 bases and J by 7 bases, with 6 bases of the junction left unmatched. The DNA of the CDR3 is TGTGCCAGCAGTGGAACTAGCGGGGGGCTACATACGCAGTATTTT. This sequence encodes CASSGTSGGLHTQYF.

This rearrangement joins TRBV29-1 to TRBJ2-7; D uncertain. With the DNA end fitting TRBJ2-5 better, the J assignment may be wrong. The CDR3 totals 15 residues. Germline V CDR1 and CDR2: SQVTM, ANQGSEA. CDR3 bases: TGCAGCGTCCCCCCGATGACCGGAATGGGGGAGACCCAGTACTTC. Its translation: CSVPPMTGMGETQYF.

The J gene is TRBJ2-1, the V gene TRBV7-2; D might be TRBD2 (6 bases). The ends were cut back, 2 bases at V and 0 bases at J, with 17 bases in the middle. The length of the CDR3 is 18 residues. Looked up from germline, CDR1 is SGHTA and CDR2 is FQGNSA. CDR3: CASSLLPGLPSSYNEQFF. The CDR3 DNA reads as TGTGCCAGCAGCTTACTCCCGGGACTCCCTAGCTCCTACAATGAGCAGTTCTTC.

This clonotype was observed a single time. The chain combines TRBV5-6 with TRBJ2-5; possibly TRBD1 for D (7 bases). Gene TRBJ2-7 matches the end of the DNA better, so the J call may be wrong. Germline CDR1 SGHDT, CDR2 YYEEEE. The CDR3 covers 15 residues. This CDR3 is CASSLGQGGVSEQYF. CDR3 coding DNA: TGTGCCAGCAGCTTGGGACAGGGAGGTGTTAGCGAGCAGTACTTC.

This chain connects TRBV29-1 to TRBJ1-1, with D unresolved. The CDR3 length is 12 residues. The germline gives CDR1 SQVTM, CDR2 ANQGSEA. V was trimmed by 6 bases and J by 11 bases, leaving 19 bases between them. CDR3 protein: CSVRLRVGEAFF. Written as DNA, the CDR3 is TGCAGCGTCCGATTAAGGGTGGGCGAGGCTTTCTTT.

In its sample, this clonotype was seen many times. Written as DNA, the CDR3 is TGTGCCAGCAGCGTAGGGACAGGGGACGAGCAGTACTTC. Translating gives CASSVGTGDEQYF. V gene TRBV9 combines with J gene TRBJ2-7; the match to TRBD1 covers 9 bases. Trimming removed 0 bases from V and 5 bases from J; junction bases left unmatched: 0. This CDR3 comprises 13 residues. Germline V lookup: CDR1 SGDLS, CDR2 YYNGEE.

This clonotype was recorded a few times. V and J are TRBV6-2 or TRBV6-3 and TRBJ2-1; 11 bases are shared with TRBD2. CDR3 size: 19 residues. V shed 6 bases, J shed 3 bases, and the junction held 16 bases outside the gene matches. CDR1 is MNHEY and CDR2 is SVGEGT in the germline V gene. CDR3 coding DNA: TGTGCCAGCAGCCTGACAGAACTAGCGGGGGCGACAGACTACAATGAGCAGTTCTTC. Protein sequence: CASSLTELAGATDYNEQFF.

The chain employs TRBV7-9 and TRBJ2-7; D is unclear. The ends were cut back, 9 bases at V and 7 bases at J, with 13 bases in the middle. The CDR3 contains 11 residues. Germline V gene data show CDR1 as SEHNR and CDR2 as FQNEAQ (reference sequence). CDR3 residues: CASKGSNEQYF. The CDR3 DNA is TGTGCCAGTAAAGGGTCAAATGAGCAGTACTTC.

This clonotype was recorded once. This chain links TRBV7-9 with TRBJ2-5; TRBD2 aligns across 11 bases. CDR3 size: 13 residues. V was clipped by 8 bases and J by 11 bases; unmatched bases: 10. Germline V gives CDR1 SEHNR, CDR2 FQNEAQ (reference sequence). The CDR3 coding sequence is TGTGCCAGCGAACTAGCGGGGGCCAATGAGCAGTACTTC. Its translation is CASELAGANEQYF.

The chain links TRBV6-2 or TRBV6-3 to TRBJ2-3; no definite D call. CDR3 length: 14 residues. CDR1 and CDR2 from the germline V gene are MNHEY and SVGEGT. Trimming pared 2 bases from V and 4 bases from J, leaving 10 bases between. This chain's CDR3 is CASSYRGIPDTQYF. The CDR3 coding sequence is TGTGCCAGCAGTTACCGTGGAATCCCAGATACGCAGTATTTT.

This chain connects TRBV20-1 to TRBJ1-2; possible D gene TRBD1, 6 bases. Per the germline V gene, CDR1 is DFQATT and CDR2 is SNEGSKA (reference sequence). The germline V and J ends were trimmed by 6 bases and 2 bases, with 13 bases remaining between them. This CDR3 spans 13 amino acids. This CDR3 reads CSAARQENYGYTF. CDR3 coding DNA: TGCAGTGCGGCAAGACAGGAGAACTATGGCTACACCTTC.